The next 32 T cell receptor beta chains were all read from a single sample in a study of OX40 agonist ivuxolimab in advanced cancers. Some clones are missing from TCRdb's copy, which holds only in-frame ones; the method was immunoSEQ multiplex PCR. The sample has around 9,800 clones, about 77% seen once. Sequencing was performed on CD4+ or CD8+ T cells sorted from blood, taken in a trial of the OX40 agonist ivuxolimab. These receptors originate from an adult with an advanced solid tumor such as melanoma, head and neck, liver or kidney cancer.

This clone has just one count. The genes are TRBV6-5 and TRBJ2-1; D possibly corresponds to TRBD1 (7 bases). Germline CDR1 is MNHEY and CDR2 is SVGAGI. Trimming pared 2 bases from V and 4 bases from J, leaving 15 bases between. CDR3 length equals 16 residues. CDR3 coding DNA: TGTGCCAGCAGTTACAGCCAGTCAGGGGGGTACAATGAGCAGTTCTTC. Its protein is CASSYSQSGGYNEQFF.

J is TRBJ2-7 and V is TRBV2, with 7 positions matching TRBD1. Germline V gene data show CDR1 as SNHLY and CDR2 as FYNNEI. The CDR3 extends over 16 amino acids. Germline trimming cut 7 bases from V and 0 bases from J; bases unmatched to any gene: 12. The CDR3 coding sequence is TGTGCCAGCATCCCCTCCGACAGGGTCAGCTCCTACGAGCAGTACTTC. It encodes CASIPSDRVSSYEQYF.

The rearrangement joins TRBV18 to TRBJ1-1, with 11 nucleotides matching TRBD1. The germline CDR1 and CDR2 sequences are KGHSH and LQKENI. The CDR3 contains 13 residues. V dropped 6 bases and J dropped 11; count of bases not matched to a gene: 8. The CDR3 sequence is CASSMDRGLDAFF. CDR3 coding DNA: TGTGCCAGCTCCATGGACAGGGGGCTCGACGCTTTCTTT.

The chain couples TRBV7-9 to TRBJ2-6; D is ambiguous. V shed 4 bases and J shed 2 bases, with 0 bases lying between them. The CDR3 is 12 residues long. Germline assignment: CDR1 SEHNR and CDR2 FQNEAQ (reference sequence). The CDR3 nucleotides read TGTGCCAGCAGCTCTGGGGCCAACGTCCTGACTTTC. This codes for CASSSGANVLTF. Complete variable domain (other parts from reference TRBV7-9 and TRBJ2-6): DTGVSQNPRHKITKRGQNVTFRCDPISEHNRLYWYRQTLGQGPEFLTYFQNEAQLEKSRLLSDRFSAERPKGSFSTLEIQRTEQGDSAMYLCASSSGANVLTFGAGSRLTVL.

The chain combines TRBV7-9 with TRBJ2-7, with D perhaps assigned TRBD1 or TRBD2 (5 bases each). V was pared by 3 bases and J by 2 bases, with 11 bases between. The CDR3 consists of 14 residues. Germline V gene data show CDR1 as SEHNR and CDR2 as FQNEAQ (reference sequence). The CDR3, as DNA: TGTGCCAGCAGCTTCCGGGACGGTGCCTACGAGCAGTACTTC. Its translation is CASSFRDGAYEQYF.

This CDR3 reads CATLLGGSGELFF. CDR3 nucleotide sequence: TGTGCCACGCTTCTGGGGGGCAGCGGGGAGCTGTTTTTT. V and J are TRBV7-6 and TRBJ2-2; the D gene could be TRBD1 or TRBD2 (6 bases each). CDR1 SGHVS and CDR2 FNYEAQ come from the germline V gene. This CDR3 has 13 residues. The V gene lost 10 bases and the J gene lost 7 bases, with 16 bases spanning the gap.

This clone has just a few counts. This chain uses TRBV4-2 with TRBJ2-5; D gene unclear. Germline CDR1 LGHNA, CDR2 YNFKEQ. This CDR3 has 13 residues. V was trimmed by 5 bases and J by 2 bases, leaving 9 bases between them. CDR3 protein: CASSVTEQETQYF. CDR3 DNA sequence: TGTGCCAGCAGCGTAACTGAGCAAGAGACCCAGTACTTC.

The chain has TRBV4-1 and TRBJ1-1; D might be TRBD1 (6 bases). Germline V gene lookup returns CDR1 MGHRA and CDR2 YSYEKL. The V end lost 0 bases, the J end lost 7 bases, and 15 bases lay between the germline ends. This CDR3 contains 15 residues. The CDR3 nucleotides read TGCGCCAGCAGCCAAGAGTCCGTCAGGGGTAATGAAGCTTTCTTT. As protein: CASSQESVRGNEAFF.

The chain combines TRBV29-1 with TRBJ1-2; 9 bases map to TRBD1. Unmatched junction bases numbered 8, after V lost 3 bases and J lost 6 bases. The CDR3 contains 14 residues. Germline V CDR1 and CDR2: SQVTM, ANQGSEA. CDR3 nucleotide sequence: TGCAGCGTTGATCCGGGACAGGGTTACAATGGCTACACCTTC. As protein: CSVDPGQGYNGYTF.

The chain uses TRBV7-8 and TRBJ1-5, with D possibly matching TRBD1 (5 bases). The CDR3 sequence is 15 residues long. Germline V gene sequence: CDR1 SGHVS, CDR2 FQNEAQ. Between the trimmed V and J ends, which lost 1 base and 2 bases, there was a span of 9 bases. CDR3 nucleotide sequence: TGTGCCAGCAGCTTAGTCGGGACGGGCAATCAGCCCCAGCATTTT. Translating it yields CASSLVGTGNQPQHF.

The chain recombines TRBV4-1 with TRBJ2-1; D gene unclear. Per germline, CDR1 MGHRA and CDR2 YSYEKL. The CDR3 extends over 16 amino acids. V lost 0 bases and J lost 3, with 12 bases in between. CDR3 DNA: TGCGCCAGCAGCCAAGAGCCCCTTACCAGCTACAATGAGCAGTTCTTC. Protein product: CASSQEPLTSYNEQFF.

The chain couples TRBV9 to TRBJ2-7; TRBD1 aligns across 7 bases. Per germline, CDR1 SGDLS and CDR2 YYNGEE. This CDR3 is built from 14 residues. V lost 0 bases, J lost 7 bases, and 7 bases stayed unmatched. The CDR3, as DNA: TGTGCCAGCAGCGTAGGCGACAGGGTGGGGGAGCAGTACTTC. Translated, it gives CASSVGDRVGEQYF.

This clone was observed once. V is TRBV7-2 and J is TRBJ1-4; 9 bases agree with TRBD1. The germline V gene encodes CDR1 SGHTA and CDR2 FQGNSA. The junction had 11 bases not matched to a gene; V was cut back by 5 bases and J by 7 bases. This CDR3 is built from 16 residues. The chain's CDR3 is CASSPRTGVGSEKLFF. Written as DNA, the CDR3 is TGTGCCAGCAGCCCTCGGACAGGGGTTGGGAGTGAAAAACTGTTTTTT.

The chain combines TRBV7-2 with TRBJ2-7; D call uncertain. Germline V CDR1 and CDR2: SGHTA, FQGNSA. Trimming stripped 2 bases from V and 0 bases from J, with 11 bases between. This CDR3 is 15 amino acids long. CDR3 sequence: CASSLTAVDSYEQYF. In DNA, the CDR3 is TGTGCCAGCAGCTTAACGGCGGTCGACTCCTACGAGCAGTACTTC.

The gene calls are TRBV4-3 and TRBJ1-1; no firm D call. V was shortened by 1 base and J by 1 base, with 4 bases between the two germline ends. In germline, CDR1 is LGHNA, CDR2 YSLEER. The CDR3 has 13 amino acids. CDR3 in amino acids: CASSQAGNTEAFF. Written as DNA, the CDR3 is TGCGCCAGCAGCCAAGCGGGGAACACTGAAGCTTTCTTT.

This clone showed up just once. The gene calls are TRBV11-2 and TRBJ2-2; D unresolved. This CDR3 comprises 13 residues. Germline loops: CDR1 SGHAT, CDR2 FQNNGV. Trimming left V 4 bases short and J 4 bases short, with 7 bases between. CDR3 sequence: CASSSIRTGELFF. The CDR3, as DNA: TGTGCCAGCAGCTCAATCCGCACCGGGGAGCTGTTTTTT.

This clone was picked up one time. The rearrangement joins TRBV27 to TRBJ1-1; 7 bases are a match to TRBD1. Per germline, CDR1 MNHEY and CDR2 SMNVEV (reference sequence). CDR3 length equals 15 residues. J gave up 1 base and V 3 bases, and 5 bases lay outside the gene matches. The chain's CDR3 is CASSFYRGTNTEAFF. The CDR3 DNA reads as TGTGCCAGCAGTTTCTACAGGGGTACGAACACTGAAGCTTTCTTT.

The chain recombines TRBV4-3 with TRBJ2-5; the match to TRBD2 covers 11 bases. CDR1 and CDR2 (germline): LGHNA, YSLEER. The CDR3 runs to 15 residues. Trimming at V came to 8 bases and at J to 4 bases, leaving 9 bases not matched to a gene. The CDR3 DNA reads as TGCGCCAGCTCTATAGCGGGAGGGCCTCGAGAGACCCAGTACTTC. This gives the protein CASSIAGGPRETQYF.

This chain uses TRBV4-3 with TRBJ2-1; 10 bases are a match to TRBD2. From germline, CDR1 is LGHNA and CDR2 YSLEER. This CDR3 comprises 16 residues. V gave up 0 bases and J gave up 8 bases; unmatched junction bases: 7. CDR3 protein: CASSQDGEREGHEQFF. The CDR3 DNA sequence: TGCGCCAGCAGCCAAGATGGGGAGCGGGAGGGCCATGAGCAGTTCTTC.

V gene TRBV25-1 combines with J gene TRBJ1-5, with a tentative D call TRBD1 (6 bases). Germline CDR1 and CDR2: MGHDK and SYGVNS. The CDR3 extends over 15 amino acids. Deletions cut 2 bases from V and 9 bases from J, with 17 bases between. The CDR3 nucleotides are TGTGCCAGCAGTGAAGGGGCAGGGGTGGAGGGGCCCCAGCATTTT. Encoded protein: CASSEGAGVEGPQHF.

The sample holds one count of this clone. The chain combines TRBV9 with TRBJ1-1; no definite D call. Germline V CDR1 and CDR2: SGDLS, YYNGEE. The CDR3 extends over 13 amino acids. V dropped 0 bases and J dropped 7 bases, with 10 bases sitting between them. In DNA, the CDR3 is TGTGCCAGCAGCGTAGTAGAGTGGGTTGAAGCTTTCTTT. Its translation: CASSVVEWVEAFF.

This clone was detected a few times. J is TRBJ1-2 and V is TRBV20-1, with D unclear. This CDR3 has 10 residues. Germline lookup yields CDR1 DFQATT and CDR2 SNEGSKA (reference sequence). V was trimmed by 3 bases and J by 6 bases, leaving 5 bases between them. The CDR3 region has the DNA TGCAGTGCTAGCAGCAATGGCTACACCTTC. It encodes CSASSNGYTF.

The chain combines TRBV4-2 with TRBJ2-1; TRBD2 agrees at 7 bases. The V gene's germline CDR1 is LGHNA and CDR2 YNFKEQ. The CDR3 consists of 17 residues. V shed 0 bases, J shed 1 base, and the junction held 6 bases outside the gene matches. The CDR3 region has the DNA TGTGCCAGCAGCCAAGATATCGAGCGGGAATCCTACAATGAGCAGTTCTTC. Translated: CASSQDIERESYNEQFF.

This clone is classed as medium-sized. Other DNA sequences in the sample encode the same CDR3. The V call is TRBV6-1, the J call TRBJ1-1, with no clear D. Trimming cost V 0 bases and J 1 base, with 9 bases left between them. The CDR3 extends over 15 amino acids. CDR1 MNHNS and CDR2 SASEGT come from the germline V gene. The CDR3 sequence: CASSEAPVGNTEAFF. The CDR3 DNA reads TGTGCCAGCAGTGAAGCGCCAGTTGGGAACACTGAAGCTTTCTTT.

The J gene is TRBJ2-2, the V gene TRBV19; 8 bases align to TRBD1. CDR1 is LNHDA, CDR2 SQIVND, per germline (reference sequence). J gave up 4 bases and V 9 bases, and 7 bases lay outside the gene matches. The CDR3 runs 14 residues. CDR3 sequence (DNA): TGTGCCAGAAAGGGACAGGAATGCACCGGGGAGCTGTTTTTT. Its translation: CARKGQECTGELFF.

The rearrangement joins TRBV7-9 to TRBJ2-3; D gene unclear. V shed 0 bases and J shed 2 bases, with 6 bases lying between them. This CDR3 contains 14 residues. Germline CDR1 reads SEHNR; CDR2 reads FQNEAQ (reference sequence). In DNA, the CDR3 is TGTGCCAGCAGCTTAGCTGGCCCCACAGATACGCAGTATTTT. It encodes CASSLAGPTDTQYF.

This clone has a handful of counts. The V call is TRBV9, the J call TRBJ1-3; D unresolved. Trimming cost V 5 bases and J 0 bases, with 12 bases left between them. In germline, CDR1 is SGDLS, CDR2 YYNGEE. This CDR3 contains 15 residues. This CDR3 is CASSDTPLSGNTIYF. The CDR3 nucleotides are TGTGCCAGCAGTGACACACCGCTCTCTGGAAACACCATATATTTT.

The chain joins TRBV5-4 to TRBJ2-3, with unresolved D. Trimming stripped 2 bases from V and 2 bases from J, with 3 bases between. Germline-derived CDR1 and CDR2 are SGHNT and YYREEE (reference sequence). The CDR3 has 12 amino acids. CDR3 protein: CASSFYTDTQYF. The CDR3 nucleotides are TGTGCCAGCAGCTTTTACACAGATACGCAGTATTTT. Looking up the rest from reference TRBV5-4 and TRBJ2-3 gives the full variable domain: ETGVTQSPTHLIKTRGQQVTLRCSSQSGHNTVSWYQQALGQGPQFIFQYYREEENGRGNFPPRFSGLQFPNYSSELNVNALELDDSALYLCASSFYTDTQYFGPGTRLTVL.

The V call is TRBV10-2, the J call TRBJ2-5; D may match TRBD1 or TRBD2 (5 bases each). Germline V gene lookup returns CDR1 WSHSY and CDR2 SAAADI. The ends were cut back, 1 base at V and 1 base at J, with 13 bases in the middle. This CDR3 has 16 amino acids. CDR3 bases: TGCGCCAGCAGTGAGTGGGGGTGGGCTGTCCAAGAGACCCAGTACTTC. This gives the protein CASSEWGWAVQETQYF.

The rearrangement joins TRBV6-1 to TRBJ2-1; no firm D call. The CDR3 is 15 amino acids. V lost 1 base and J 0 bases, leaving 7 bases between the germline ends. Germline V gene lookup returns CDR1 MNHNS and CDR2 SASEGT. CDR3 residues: CASSEGQVSYNEQFF. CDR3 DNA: TGTGCCAGCAGTGAAGGGCAGGTCTCCTACAATGAGCAGTTCTTC.

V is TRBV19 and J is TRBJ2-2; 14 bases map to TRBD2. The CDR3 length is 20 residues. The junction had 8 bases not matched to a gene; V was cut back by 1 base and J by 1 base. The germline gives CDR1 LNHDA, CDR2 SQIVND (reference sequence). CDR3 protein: CASSIGGLAGAPWNTGELFF. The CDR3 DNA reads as TGTGCCAGTAGTATAGGGGGACTAGCGGGGGCCCCTTGGAACACCGGGGAGCTGTTTTTT.

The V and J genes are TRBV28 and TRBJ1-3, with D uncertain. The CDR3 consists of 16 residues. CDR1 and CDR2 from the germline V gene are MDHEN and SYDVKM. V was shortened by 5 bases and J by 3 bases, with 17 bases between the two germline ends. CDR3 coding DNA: TGTGCCAGCAGTCGGGTCTCTATAGGGTTTGGAAACACCATATATTTT. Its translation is CASSRVSIGFGNTIYF.